This TCR beta chain is drawn from a study of cytomegalovirus exposure and HLA in healthy donors. In the PCR, 60 Vbeta and 13 Jbeta primers were used. Assay used: immunoSEQ multiplex PCR; TCRdb lists only in-frame clones, some missing. The sample holds 35,000 to 45,000 clones; over 60% are singletons and the top ten take more than 6.5%. Trimming took 4 bases from V and 2 from J, leaving 9 bases between them. This CDR3 spans 15 amino acids. CDR1 is MGHRA and CDR2 is YSYEKL in the germline V gene. The gene calls are TRBV4-1 and TRBJ2-6; no firm D call. Sequencing was done on a sample of PBMCs. This clonotype was obtained from a man aged 25 to 45 in good health and CMV-seronegative. CDR3 sequence: CASSRMETGANVLTF. The CDR3, as DNA: TGCGCCAGCAGCCGGATGGAGACTGGGGCCAACGTCCTGACTTTC.